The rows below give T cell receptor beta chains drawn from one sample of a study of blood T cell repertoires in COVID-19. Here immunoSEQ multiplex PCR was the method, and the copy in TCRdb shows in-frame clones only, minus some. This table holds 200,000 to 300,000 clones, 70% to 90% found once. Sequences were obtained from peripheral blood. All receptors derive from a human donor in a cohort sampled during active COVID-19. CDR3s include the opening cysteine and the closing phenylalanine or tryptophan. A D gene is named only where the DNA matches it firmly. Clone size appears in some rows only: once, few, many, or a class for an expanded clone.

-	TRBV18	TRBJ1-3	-	TGTGCCAGCTCGCCGAACTTGGGAGGTGGAAACACCATATATTTT	CASSPNLGGGNTIYF
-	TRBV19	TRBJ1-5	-	TGTGCCAGTAGTCCGGAGGGAGGGGAGAATCAGCCCCAGCATTTT	CASSPEGGENQPQHF
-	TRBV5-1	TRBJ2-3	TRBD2	TGCGCCAGCAGCTCTACTAGCGGGGGGGCTTCGGATACGCAGTATTTT	CASSSTSGGASDTQYF
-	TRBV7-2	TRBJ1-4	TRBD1	TGTGCCAGCAGCTCCGAGGCCCGGGACAGGTCTAATGAAAAACTGTTTTTT	CASSSEARDRSNEKLFF
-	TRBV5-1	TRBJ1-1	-	TGCGCCAGCTCGAAACAGGGCGGGAACACTGAAGCTTTCTTT	CASSKQGGNTEAFF
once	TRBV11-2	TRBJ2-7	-	TGTGCCAGCAGCTTAGTCACTTATTCAAATCTCTACGAGCAGTACTTC	CASSLVTYSNLYEQYF
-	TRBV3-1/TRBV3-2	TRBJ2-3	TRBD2	TGTGCCAGCAGCCAAGGGAGCGGGGGGACTTTCACAGATACGCAGTATTTT	CASSQGSGGTFTDTQYF
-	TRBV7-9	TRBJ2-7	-	TGTGCCAGCAGCTTAGCGAAAGGAGAAGCTACTTACGAGCAGTACTTC	CASSLAKGEATYEQYF
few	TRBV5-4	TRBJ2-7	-	TGTGCCAGCAGCTTGGACCGGTACGAGCAGTACTTC	CASSLDRYEQYF
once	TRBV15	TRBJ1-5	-	TGTGCCACCCAGAAGGAGGGCGGACCCTTCAATCAGCCCCAGCATTTT	CATQKEGGPFNQPQHF
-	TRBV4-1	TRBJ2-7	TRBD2	TGCGCCAGCAGCCAAGATACGGGAGGGAATCCTGGAGAGCAGTACTTC	CASSQDTGGNPGEQYF
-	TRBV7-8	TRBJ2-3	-	TGTGCCAGCAGCAAAAGCAGGGGCAGGGTCACAGATACGCAGTATTTT	CASSKSRGRVTDTQYF
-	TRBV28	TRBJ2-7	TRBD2	TGTGCCAGCAGTTCTGGACTAGCGGGAGAGGCCTACGAGCAGTACTTC	CASSSGLAGEAYEQYF
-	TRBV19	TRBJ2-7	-	TGTGCCAGTAGTATCCGGACAGAGCGCTACGAGCAGTACTTC	CASSIRTERYEQYF
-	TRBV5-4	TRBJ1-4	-	TGTGCCAGCAGCTTAGACAGGCTCAATGAAAAACTGTTTTTT	CASSLDRLNEKLFF
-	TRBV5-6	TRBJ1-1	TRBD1	TGTGCCAGCAGCAGGGGGCTAAACACTGAAGCTTTCTTT	CASSRGLNTEAFF
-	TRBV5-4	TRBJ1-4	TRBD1	TGTGCCAGCAGCCGTTACCGGGACAGGGAAGATGAAAAACTGTTTTTT	CASSRYRDREDEKLFF
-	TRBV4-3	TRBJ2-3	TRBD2	TGCGCCAGCAGCCAGAGTCCCGTAGCGGGGGGGCTGGATACGCAGTATTTT	CASSQSPVAGGLDTQYF
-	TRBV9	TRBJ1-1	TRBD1	TGTGCCAGCACCGCAGGGGGCACGACTGAAGCTTTCTTT	CASTAGGTTEAFF
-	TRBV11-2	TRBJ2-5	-	TGTGCCAGCAGCTTTTTGGACAGCCTCCAAGAGACCCAGTACTTC	CASSFLDSLQETQYF
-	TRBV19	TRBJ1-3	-	TGTGCCAGTAGCACAGGCGGGAACCTTGGAAACACCATATATTTT	CASSTGGNLGNTIYF
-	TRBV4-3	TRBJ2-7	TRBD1	TGCGCCAGCAGTCCTGCACGGACAGGGGGTGGCGAGCAGTACTTC	CASSPARTGGGEQYF
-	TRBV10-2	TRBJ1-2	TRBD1	TGCGCCAGCAGTAACTGGGGACAGGACTATGGCTACACCTTC	CASSNWGQDYGYTF
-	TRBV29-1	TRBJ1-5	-	TGCAGCGTATTACAGGGACCCTATCAGCCCCAGCATTTT	CSVLQGPYQPQHF
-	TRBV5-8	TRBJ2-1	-	TGTGCCAGCACCGAGGGCGGCTCCTACAATGAGCAGTTCTTC	CASTEGGSYNEQFF
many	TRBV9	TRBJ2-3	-	TGTGCCAGCAGCGTCGCCGGAGTTTACACAGATACGCAGTATTTT	CASSVAGVYTDTQYF
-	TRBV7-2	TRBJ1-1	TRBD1	TGTGCCAGCAGCTCTCTGACAGGGGGCACTGAAGCTTTCTTT	CASSSLTGGTEAFF
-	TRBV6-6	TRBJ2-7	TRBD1	TGTGCCAGCAGTAACGAGGGGACAGGCGCCTACGAGCAGTACTTC	CASSNEGTGAYEQYF
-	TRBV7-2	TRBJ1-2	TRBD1	TGTGCCAGCAGCCTACGGACAGGGGGCCGGTATGGCTACACCTTC	CASSLRTGGRYGYTF
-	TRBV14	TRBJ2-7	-	TGTGCCAGCAGCCAAGACAGCTACGAGCAGTACTTC	CASSQDSYEQYF
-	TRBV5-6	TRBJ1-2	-	TGTGCCAGCAGCTTGGCAGCCGGGGGTCGCTACACCTTC	CASSLAAGGRYTF
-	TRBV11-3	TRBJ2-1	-	TGTGCCAGCAGCTTAGATGGTGTGGGAGTGGGGAATGAGCAGTTCTTC	CASSLDGVGVGNEQFF
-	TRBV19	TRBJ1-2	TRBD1	TGTGCCAGAGGGGGCAACACCTTC	CARGGNTF
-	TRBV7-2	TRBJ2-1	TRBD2	TGTGCCAGCAGCCCCCGGGGGGGATACAGAGACAATGAGCAGTTCTTC	CASSPRGGYRDNEQFF
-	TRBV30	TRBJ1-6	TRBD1	TGTGCCTGGAGTGTACAGGAGGGGGCTTGGTCACCCCTCCACTTT	CAWSVQEGAWSPLHF
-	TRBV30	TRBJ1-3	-	TGTGCCTTGTCCGGAGGTCTCCGAAACACCATATATTTT	CALSGGLRNTIYF
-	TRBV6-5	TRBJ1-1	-	TGTGCCAGCAGTTACACAGGGCCGAACACTGAAGCTTTCTTT	CASSYTGPNTEAFF
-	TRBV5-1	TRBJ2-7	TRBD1	TGCGCCAGCAGCTCGGTGCCTGGGACAGGTTTCTACGAGCAGTACTTC	CASSSVPGTGFYEQYF
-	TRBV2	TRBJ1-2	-	TGTGCCAGCAGTGTCTATAAGACAGGTATGAACTATGGCTACACCTTC	CASSVYKTGMNYGYTF
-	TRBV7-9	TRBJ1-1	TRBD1	TGTGCCAGCAGCCATCTAAACTTTGACAGGGGAAAAGGCACTGAAGCTTTCTTT	CASSHLNFDRGKGTEAFF
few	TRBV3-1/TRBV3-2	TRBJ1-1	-	TGTGCCAGCAGCCAAGATGTGAGGGTAAGCTCTGAAGCTTTCTTT	CASSQDVRVSSEAFF
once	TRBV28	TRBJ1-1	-	TGTGCCAGCAGTATGCCAGGGTCCCATTATTTCTTT	CASSMPGSHYFF
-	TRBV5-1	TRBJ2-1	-	TGCGCCAGCAGCTTGTTCGATAGCAATGAGCAGTTCTTC	CASSLFDSNEQFF
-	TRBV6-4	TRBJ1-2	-	TGTGCCAGCAGTGACGACAGATCAAACTATGGCTACACCTTC	CASSDDRSNYGYTF
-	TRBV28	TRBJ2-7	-	TGTGCCAGCAGCCGCCCGGGATTTGGGATCTACGAGCAGTACTTC	CASSRPGFGIYEQYF
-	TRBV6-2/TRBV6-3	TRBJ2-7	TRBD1	TGTGCCAGCAGTTGGGGACAGACTGACTACGAGCAGTACTTC	CASSWGQTDYEQYF
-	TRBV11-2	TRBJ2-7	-	TGTGCCAGCAGCTCGACAGGTTTCTACGAGCAGTACTTC	CASSSTGFYEQYF
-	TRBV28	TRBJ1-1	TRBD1	TGTGCCAGCATTCTCCGGGACAGGGGGCCTTTCGTTGAAGCTTTCTTT	CASILRDRGPFVEAFF
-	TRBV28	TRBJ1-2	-	TGTGCCAGCAGTTTACCGACGGGGTTTCTTGGCTACACCTTC	CASSLPTGFLGYTF
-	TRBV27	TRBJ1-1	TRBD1	TGTGCCAGCAGTTTGGAAACAGGGGGCTTGAACACTGAAGCTTTCTTT	CASSLETGGLNTEAFF
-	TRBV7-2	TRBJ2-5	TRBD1	TGTGCCAGCAGCCCCCTGCCGGGACAGGGGGCGATCGAGACCCAGTACTTC	CASSPLPGQGAIETQYF
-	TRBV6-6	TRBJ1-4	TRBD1	TGTGCCAGCAGTTCCTCGGGACAGGGGCTGTTTTTT	CASSSSGQGLFF
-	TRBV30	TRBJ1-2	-	TGTGCCTGGAGTGAATTGATCAAGCCGAGTTCCTATGGCTACACCTTC	CAWSELIKPSSYGYTF
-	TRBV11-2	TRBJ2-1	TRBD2	TGTGCCAGCAGCTTAGGTCTAGCGGGTTCCTACAATGAGCAGTTCTTC	CASSLGLAGSYNEQFF
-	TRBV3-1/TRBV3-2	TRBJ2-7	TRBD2	TGTGCCAGCAGCCGAGAAACACTAGCGGGGGGGCCGATCGACTACGAGCAGTACTTC	CASSRETLAGGPIDYEQYF